Reported below is one TCR beta chain. This entry belongs to a study of Graves' ophthalmopathy and Graves' hyperthyroidism. V lost 6 bases to trimming and J lost 4 bases; unmatched junction nucleotides: 16. CDR1 and CDR2 (germline): SNHLY, FYNNEI. The CDR3 sequence is 17 residues long. The study amplified TCR beta CDR3 regions using RNA transcripts. In the first round, RT-PCR was carried out with HTBI primers, and a multiplex PCR formed the second round. TCRdb called the multiplex PCR reads again in MiXCR, with one record for every CDR3 protein. The sample lists a few hundred thousand distinct CDR3 sequences, about 35% occurring once.

The sequenced sample consisted of peripheral blood or thyroid tissue (not recorded which). The TCR sequence derives from an adult man with Graves' hyperthyroidism. The chain recombines TRBV2 with TRBJ1-1, with TRBD1 identical over 8 bases. CDR3 region: CASSETRQGWDTTEAFF. CDR3 bases: TGTGCCAGCAGCGAAACCAGACAGGGGTGGGATACCACTGAAGCTTTCTTT.